The clone carrying this TCR beta chain came up a few times. Its antigen is unknown. Sequencing templates came from extracted RNA that was reverse transcribed into cDNA. Here immunoSEQ multiplex PCR was the method, and the copy in TCRdb shows in-frame clones only, minus some. The table lists around 270,000 clones, over 45% of them singletons. This record belongs to a study of CD8+ T cells in alopecia areata. Study summary: Affected scalp percentage set treated patients' severity scores.

With 2 bases removed from V and 7 bases from J, the gap between germline ends came to 5 bases. Germline V gene data show CDR1 as MNHEY and CDR2 as SMNVEV (reference sequence). This CDR3 region has 12 residues. Treatment denoted: oral pan-JAK inhibitor, 5-10 mg twice daily. Study observations and caveats: Among the top 100, expanded CD8+ clones, as well as scalp clonality, were significantly decreased by tofacitinib. Between patients, shared TCR sequences were less clear than in mice. This was possibly due in part to HLA diversity in the patient population. There were many expanded lesional clones persisting in scalp and blood during tofacitinib.

Sequencing was performed on CD4+ T cells sorted from blood, taken at week 24, from a patient treated with tofacitinib. The chain uses TRBV27 and TRBJ2-2; D call uncertain. The sequence was obtained from a human donor with alopecia areata. DNA for the CDR3: TGTGCCAGCAGTTTACCTGGCGGGGAGCTGTTTTTT. Protein sequence: CASSLPGGELFF.